This T cell receptor beta chain came from a study of neurological immune-mediated disorders. This clonotype was counted at least ten times. Antigen unknown. V lost 5 bases to trimming and J lost 5 bases; unmatched junction nucleotides: 3. The CDR3 sequence is 13 residues long. Per germline, CDR1 KGHSH and CDR2 LQKENI. 5'RACE employing 10-nucleotide random UMIs yielded the cDNA. TCRdb reanalysed the 5' RACE reads using MiXCR and keeps one entry per CDR3 protein. Seen here are tens of thousands of distinct CDR3 sequences, under 2.5% observed once, and the top ten hold about 3%. Findings of the study overall: Phylogenetically, 18 of 34 multiple sclerosis patients' repertoires fell into one related-CDR3 cluster, a possible signature. HTLV-1-associated myelopathy led in TCR clonal expansion, while multiple sclerosis ranked lowest, below healthy controls.

Material: PBMCs. The source of this sequence is a man between 50 and 59 years old with multiple sclerosis. This chain uses TRBV18 with TRBJ1-5, with 7 positions matching TRBD1. The CDR3 DNA reads TGTGCCAGCTCAGTCCAGGGGGATCAGCCCCAGCATTTT. Residues: CASSVQGDQPQHF.